This T cell receptor beta chain was found in a study of blood T cell repertoires in COVID-19. The table came from immunoSEQ multiplex PCR; TCRdb's copy has only in-frame clones and leaves some out. The sample lists some 78,000 clones; approximately 90% were seen once. Germline loops: CDR1 SGDLS, CDR2 YYNGEE. V lost 3 bases to trimming and J lost 0 bases; unmatched junction nucleotides: 6. This CDR3 contains 15 residues. This receptor was identified in a man in his sixties or seventies with active or convalescent COVID-19. The chain carries TRBV9 and TRBJ2-7; TRBD1 matches at 7 bases. The sample consisted of peripheral blood. The DNA of the CDR3 is TGTGCCAGCAGCGGGCGACAGGGTACCTCCTACGAGCAGTACTTC. Translation: CASSGRQGTSYEQYF.